This T cell receptor (beta chain) was recorded in a study of blood T cells in healthy people across ages. Using a J-beta primer mix together with a sample-barcoded 5' primer, a second PCR was run for roughly 7 to 11 cycles. Any given sample supplied a minimum of 2.5 million CDR3-containing paired-end reads. Each CDR3 protein gets one entry after TCRdb re-called the 5' RACE reads with MiXCR. The sample holds around 990,000 distinct CDR3 sequences; under 30% are singletons and the top ten take less than 0.75%. Investigators took ten milliliters of peripheral blood from every donor. In each sample, at least 7 million PBMCs were isolated. The length of the CDR3 is 16 residues. The germline V gene encodes CDR1 DFQATT and CDR2 SNEGSKA (reference sequence). V shed 4 bases and J 4 bases; nucleotides not matched to a gene: 13. The sample was also reused in another study, on T cells of mothers and their children.

This receptor was taken from a girl aged 2-15 years in good health. Sequenced material: blood. The V gene is TRBV20-1, the J gene TRBJ2-1; 7 nucleotides align to TRBD2. The CDR3 loop is CSAMGGRNPVYNEQFF. CDR3 coding DNA: TGCAGTGCTATGGGGGGGAGAAACCCAGTATACAATGAGCAGTTCTTC.